The 11 T cell receptor beta chains below were found in one sample sequenced in a study of T cells after posttransplantation cyclophosphamide. Some clones are missing from TCRdb's copy, which holds only in-frame ones; the method was immunoSEQ multiplex PCR. The sample has some 9,700 clones; around 83% are singletons. A marrow graft followed busulfan-fludarabine conditioning, with cyclophosphamide on days +3 and +4. This specimen consisted of PBMCs, obtained roughly 1,900 days after a stem cell transplant with posttransplant cyclophosphamide. The receptor source for this set is a female patient aged 40 to 55 who received an allogeneic stem cell transplant from a related donor, was CMV-positive, and had no GVHD. Some T cells may be graft donor cells.

J is TRBJ1-5 and V is TRBV7-8, with 7 bases lining up with TRBD1. The length of the CDR3 is 15 residues. In germline, CDR1 is SGHVS, CDR2 FQNEAQ. J was trimmed by 2 bases and V by 0 bases; bases with no gene match: 1. CDR3 sequence (DNA): TGTGCCAGCAGCTTAGCCGGACAGGGCAATCAGCCCCAGCATTTT. Its protein is CASSLAGQGNQPQHF.

The V and J genes are TRBV7-2 and TRBJ2-2; 8 bases agree with TRBD2. Germline V lookup: CDR1 SGHTA, CDR2 FQGNSA. V lost 2 bases to trimming and J lost 2 bases; unmatched junction nucleotides: 10. The CDR3 is made up of 18 amino acids. CDR3 sequence reads: CASSLWSGGAINTGELFF. Written as DNA, the CDR3 is TGTGCCAGCAGCTTATGGTCCGGGGGGGCAATTAACACCGGGGAGCTGTTTTTT.

The chain recombines TRBV11-2 with TRBJ1-1; D might be TRBD1 (6 bases). The CDR3 runs to 13 residues. Per the germline V gene, CDR1 is SGHAT and CDR2 is FQNNGV. Trimming stripped 3 bases from V and 3 bases from J, with 8 bases between. CDR3 amino acids: CASSFGGDTEAFF. The CDR3 nucleotides are TGTGCCAGCAGCTTTGGGGGCGACACTGAAGCTTTCTTT.

This clone was seen more than once but under ten times. The chain employs TRBV7-5 and TRBJ1-6. TRBV7-5 corresponds to a pseudogene. The CDR3 is 11 amino acids. The CDR3 bases are TGTGCCCCCTCCCTATGGAGGGAGGCACACTTT. Translating it yields CAPSLWREAHF.

The chain joins TRBV9 to TRBJ2-1; 7 bases match TRBD2. Trimming cost V 0 bases and J 9 bases; bases outside gene matches: 9. The germline V gene encodes CDR1 SGDLS and CDR2 YYNGEE. The CDR3 contains 15 residues. In nucleotides, the CDR3 is TGTGCCAGCAGCGTAGGGAGCGGGGATCTTGGTGAGCAGTTCTTC. Its protein is CASSVGSGDLGEQFF.

By share, this clone ranks as medium-sized. V is TRBV15 and J is TRBJ2-5; D possibly corresponds to TRBD1 (5 bases). V was shortened by 0 bases and J by 2 bases, with 7 bases between the two germline ends. Per the germline V gene, CDR1 is LNHNV and CDR2 is YYDKDF (reference sequence). The CDR3 is 14 amino acids. The CDR3 sequence is CATSREGVQETQYF. Written as DNA, the CDR3 is TGTGCCACCAGCAGAGAAGGGGTGCAAGAGACCCAGTACTTC.

The rearrangement links TRBV9 to TRBJ2-2; tentative D call: TRBD1 (7 bases). The CDR3 extends over 16 amino acids. Germline V gene sequence: CDR1 SGDLS, CDR2 YYNGEE. Trimming pared 1 base from V and 4 bases from J, leaving 14 bases between. The CDR3 sequence: CASSVSSGGSTGELFF. The DNA of the CDR3 is TGTGCCAGCAGCGTATCATCAGGGGGGTCCACCGGGGAGCTGTTTTTT.

The chain recombines TRBV11-3 with TRBJ1-4; D call uncertain. Germline CDR1 is SGHNT and CDR2 is YENEEA. Trimming removed 1 base from V and 8 bases from J, with 8 bases in between. There are 13 residues in the CDR3. In DNA, the CDR3 is TGTGCCAGCAGCTTAGGAGCGGGGGAAAAACTGTTTTTT. Amino acids: CASSLGAGEKLFF. Together with reference TRBV11-3 and TRBJ1-4, the CDR3 gives the full variable domain: EAGVVQSPRYKIIEKKQPVAFWCNPISGHNTLYWYLQNLGQGPELLIRYENEEAVDDSQLPKDRFSAERLKGVDSTLKIQPAELGDSAVYLCASSLGAGEKLFFGSGTQLSVL.

By share of the sample, this clone is large. The chain combines TRBV7-8 with TRBJ1-4, with D tentatively TRBD1 (6 bases). Germline assignment: CDR1 SGHVS and CDR2 FQNEAQ. This CDR3 contains 14 residues. Trimming removed 0 bases from V and 8 bases from J, with 10 bases in between. As DNA, the CDR3 is TGTGCCAGCAGCTTAGCTACAGGGTCCGAAAAACTGTTTTTT. It specifies CASSLATGSEKLFF.

The J gene is TRBJ2-1, the V gene TRBV5-1; TRBD2 matches 15 bases. With 4 bases clipped from V and 12 bases from J, the junction kept 17 bases outside the gene matches. The V gene's germline CDR1 is SGHRS and CDR2 YFSETQ. The CDR3 sequence is 18 residues long. The CDR3 DNA reads as TGCGCCAGCAGCGTAACCGGGACTAGCGGGGGGATAATGATCGGGCAGTTCTTC. Its translation: CASSVTGTSGGIMIGQFF.

The rearrangement uses TRBV5-4 and TRBJ1-3; the D gene is possibly TRBD1 (6 bases). The V end lost 4 bases, the J end lost 0 bases, and 11 bases lay between the germline ends. The V gene's germline CDR1 is SGHNT and CDR2 YYREEE (reference sequence). The CDR3 is 15 residues long. This CDR3 reads CASSRQETSGNTIYF. The CDR3 coding sequence is TGTGCCAGCAGCCGACAGGAAACCTCTGGAAACACCATATATTTT.